This TCR beta chain was sequenced in a study of blood T cell repertoires in COVID-19. The germline CDR1 and CDR2 sequences are MNHNY and SVGAGI (reference sequence). The CDR3 spans 18 residues. The V segment lost 5 bases and the J segment 1 base; nucleotides outside the gene matches: 13. Profiling relied on immunoSEQ multiplex PCR, and the TCRdb table lists in-frame clones only, not all of them. The sample includes 270,000 or so clones, less than 90% of them seen just once. The chain carries TRBV6-6 and TRBJ2-3; 9 nucleotides line up with TRBD1. The sample comprised peripheral blood. The source of this sequence is a woman younger than 45 with COVID-19, enrolled during active disease. The CDR3 DNA follows: TGTGCCAGCAGTCGATGGGGCTACCGGGACAGGGGCACAGATACGCAGTATTTT. This translates into CASSRWGYRDRGTDTQYF.